This TCR beta chain is from a study of human thymus T cells. Study observations and caveats: Thymic and blood repertoires seemed to favor certain V and J genes.

It was from resections taken during corrective heart surgery that the thymus tissue came. Among the donors, all were healthy Finnish infants having corrective surgery for congenital heart defects. Assay: immunoSEQ multiplex PCR; the TCRdb copy retains only in-frame clones and omits some. The sample lists roughly 130,000 clones, around 95% occurring once. The CDR3 length is 16 residues. Germline CDR1 and CDR2: SGHTA and FQGNSA. Unmatched junction bases numbered 7, after V lost 1 base and J lost 5 bases. This clone was observed once. Its antigen is currently unknown. This sequence originates from a boy in the first two years of life with a congenital heart defect but otherwise immunologically healthy. The chain employs TRBV7-2 and TRBJ2-3; 9 nucleotides align to TRBD1. Sequencing used thymus tissue. CDR3 amino acids: CASSLVPRDRVDTQYF. DNA for the CDR3: TGTGCCAGCAGCTTAGTACCTCGGGACAGGGTAGATACGCAGTATTTT.